The text below deals with one T cell receptor (beta chain). This entry is derived from a study of blood T cell repertoires in COVID-19. Study context: Collection of acute and convalescent COVID-19 samples took place in the United States, Italy and Spain.

CDR3 length equals 13 residues. V dropped 2 bases and J dropped 4 bases, with 8 bases sitting between them. Looked up from germline, CDR1 is SGHTA and CDR2 is FQGTGA. Produced via immunoSEQ multiplex PCR; TCRdb's table is partial and in-frame only. The table lists some 64,000 clones, about four fifths of them singletons. The chain joins TRBV7-3 to TRBJ1-2, with D perhaps matching TRBD1 (5 bases). The sequence was obtained from a woman aged 55-69 years with acute or convalescent COVID-19. Sequences were obtained from peripheral blood. CDR3 nucleotide sequence: TGTGCCAGCAGCTTATTTACAGGCTATGGCTACACCTTC. This translates into CASSLFTGYGYTF.